The 11 T cell receptor beta chains given below trace back to one sample, sequenced in a study of T-cell reconstitution after alpha-beta-depleted transplantation in children (dated by TCRdb to between 2015 and 2016). Reading the label with the study, this specimen's treatment or condition is: allogeneic hematopoietic cell transplantation with graft depleted of TCRalphabeta T cells and CD19 B cells. The library was produced with PCR. Instrument on record: Illumina HiSeq 2500. TCR library preparation used molecular barcoding, with unique molecular identifiers applied to normalize quantification of the TCRbeta repertoire. TCRdb redid the processing of the public reads, applying fastp at Q25 and MiXCR, and retained in-frame beta chains. Each entry merges the rows of one CDR3 protein and shows their most common DNA and genes. Recorded for this sample are 780,000 or so distinct CDR3 sequences; roughly 16% of them occurred a single time. Approximately 4.5% of the sample is held by the ten biggest clonotypes.

Sequenced here: PBMCs, mostly from graft donor cells, sampled 360 days after TCRalphabeta/CD19-depleted stem cell transplant. The source is a male patient younger than 18 who had a stem cell transplant for acute lymphoblastic leukemia, so the T cells may come from the graft donor.

This clonotype appeared a few times. The chain has TRBV4-1 and TRBJ1-3; D is unclear. V was cut by 4 bases and J by 6 bases, with 13 bases left in between. Germline CDR1 MGHRA, CDR2 YSYEKL. The CDR3 consists of 14 residues. The CDR3 spells CASSLGEAKNTIYF. The CDR3, as DNA: TGCGCCAGCAGCCTAGGCGAGGCGAAAAACACCATATATTTT.

The chain carries TRBV24-1 and TRBJ2-5; no clear D. The CDR3 has 11 amino acids. Per germline, CDR1 KGHDR and CDR2 SFDVKD. Trimming shortened V by 7 bases and J by 2 bases, and 4 bases separated the two germline ends. CDR3 coding DNA: TGTGCCACCAGGTATCAAGAGACCCAGTACTTC. This encodes CATRYQETQYF.

The genes are TRBV9 and TRBJ1-4; 8 nucleotides align to TRBD1. V shed 3 bases and J 4 bases; nucleotides not matched to a gene: 5. The CDR3 consists of 15 residues. Germline V CDR1 and CDR2: SGDLS, YYNGEE. The CDR3 loop is CASSATGGLNEKLFF. Here the CDR3 DNA reads TGTGCCAGCAGCGCCACAGGGGGACTTAATGAAAAACTGTTTTTT.

This clonotype showed up just a few times. CDR3 residues: CASSSGTGFYEQYF. For the CDR3, the DNA is TGTGCCAGTAGCTCCGGGACAGGGTTCTACGAGCAGTACTTC. The rearrangement uses TRBV19 and TRBJ2-7, with 9 bases matching TRBD1. Germline V gene lookup returns CDR1 LNHDA and CDR2 SQIVND (reference sequence). V lost 6 bases and J lost 3; bases outside the gene matches: 6. This CDR3 comprises 14 residues.

The chain has TRBV6-5 and TRBJ2-3; 10 nucleotides agree with TRBD2. V shed 2 bases and J 2 bases; nucleotides not matched to a gene: 4. CDR3 length: 16 amino acids. Germline CDR1 reads MNHEY; CDR2 reads SVGAGI. CDR3 in amino acids: CASSYLAGDLTDTQYF. The CDR3 DNA reads TGTGCCAGCAGTTACCTAGCGGGAGACCTCACAGATACGCAGTATTTT.

This clonotype was recorded many times. The chain uses TRBV12-3 or TRBV12-4 and TRBJ2-7; TRBD1 is a possible D gene (7 bases). The CDR3 is 15 residues long. With 4 bases removed from V and 2 bases from J, the gap between germline ends came to 15 bases. The CDR3 loop reads CASSSSSRGAYEQYF. The CDR3 nucleotides read TGTGCCAGCAGTTCGTCTTCCAGGGGGGCCTACGAGCAGTACTTC.

Many counts were recorded for this clonotype. The rearrangement links TRBV20-1 to TRBJ2-1; TRBD2 aligns across 11 bases. The CDR3 loop spans 18 amino acids. With V trimmed by 4 bases and J by 6 bases, 17 bases remained unmatched. The germline gives CDR1 DFQATT, CDR2 SNEGSKA (reference sequence). The DNA for the CDR3 is TGCAGTGCTACCTTTAGCGGGAGGGCGGAAACTGGTCGCAATGAGCAGTTCTTC. This codes for CSATFSGRAETGRNEQFF.

This clonotype was detected a few times. The genes are TRBV29-1 and TRBJ2-1, with 7 bases that match TRBD2. Germline CDR1 SQVTM, CDR2 ANQGSEA. With 4 bases clipped from V and 2 bases from J, the junction kept 5 bases outside the gene matches. This CDR3 comprises 14 residues. The CDR3 DNA reads as TGCAGCGTTGTAGGCGGGAGCCCCTACAATGAGCAGTTCTTC. Its protein is CSVVGGSPYNEQFF.

The chain employs TRBV7-2 and TRBJ2-7; the D gene is possibly TRBD2 (6 bases). Germline loops: CDR1 SGHTA, CDR2 FQGNSA. The CDR3 extends over 16 amino acids. Trimming took off 5 bases at V and 5 bases at J, with 22 bases between the two ends. The CDR3 spells CASSRTRGSGRHEQYF. The CDR3 nucleotides are TGTGCCAGCAGCCGCACCCGGGGTAGCGGAAGACACGAGCAGTACTTC.

A few counts support this clonotype. The chain uses TRBV5-6 and TRBJ2-7; no definite D call. Trimming took 3 bases from V and 5 from J, leaving 9 bases between them. The CDR3 runs to 12 residues. Looked up from germline, CDR1 is SGHDT and CDR2 is YYEEEE. CDR3: CASSSPLDEQYF. In DNA, the CDR3 is TGTGCCAGCAGCTCGCCATTGGACGAGCAGTACTTC. Using reference TRBV5-6 and TRBJ2-7 for the parts outside the CDR3, the full variable domain is DAGVTQSPTHLIKTRGQQVTLRCSPKSGHDTVSWYQQALGQGPQFIFQYYEEEERQRGNFPDRFSGHQFPNYSSELNVNALLLGDSALYLCASSSPLDEQYFGPGTRLTVT.

This clonotype was observed a handful of times. The chain uses TRBV9 and TRBJ2-1, with 7 nucleotides matching TRBD2. The V gene's germline CDR1 is SGDLS and CDR2 YYNGEE. This CDR3 contains 15 residues. The ends lost 0 bases at V and 8 bases at J; junction bases unmatched: 8. CDR3 DNA: TGTGCCAGCAGCGTAGAAGTTCAGCGGGGCGATGAGCAGTTCTTC. Its translation is CASSVEVQRGDEQFF.